This T cell receptor beta chain was retrieved from a study of blood T cell repertoires in COVID-19. Clones were sequenced by immunoSEQ multiplex PCR, and TCRdb holds only the in-frame ones, with some missing. The sample has about 240,000 clones, around 90% seen once. The V gene's germline CDR1 is DFQATT and CDR2 SNEGSKA (reference sequence). V was trimmed by 4 bases and J by 15 bases, leaving 7 bases between them. This CDR3 is built from 8 residues. Sequencing used peripheral blood. The source is a man between 60 and 75 years old who had recovered from COVID-19. V and J are TRBV20-1 and TRBJ2-1; D gene ambiguous. CDR3 sequence: CSATSGFF. In DNA form, the CDR3 reads TGCAGTGCTACCTCGGGGTTCTTC.